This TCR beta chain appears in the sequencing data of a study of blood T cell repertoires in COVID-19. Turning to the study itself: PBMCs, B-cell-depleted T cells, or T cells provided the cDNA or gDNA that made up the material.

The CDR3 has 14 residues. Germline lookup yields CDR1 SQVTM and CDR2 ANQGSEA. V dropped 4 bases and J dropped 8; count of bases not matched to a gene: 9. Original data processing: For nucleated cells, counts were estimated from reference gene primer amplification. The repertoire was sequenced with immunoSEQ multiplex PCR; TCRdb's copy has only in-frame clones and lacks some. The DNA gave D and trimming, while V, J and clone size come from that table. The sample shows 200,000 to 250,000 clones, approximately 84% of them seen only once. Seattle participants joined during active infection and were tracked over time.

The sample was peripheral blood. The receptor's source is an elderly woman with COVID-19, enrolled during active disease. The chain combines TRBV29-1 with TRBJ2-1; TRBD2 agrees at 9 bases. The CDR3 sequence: CSVGVAGGRDEQFF. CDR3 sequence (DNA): TGCAGCGTTGGGGTCGCGGGAGGGAGGGATGAGCAGTTCTTC.